These T cell receptor beta chains were read from a single sample in a study of persistence of HIV-infected CD4 T cells. Sequencing used immunoSEQ multiplex PCR; TCRdb keeps in-frame clones, though not all of them. Here the sample spans some 58,000 clones, 65% to 75% being singletons. Their target antigens are unknown. The sequenced sample was CD4+ T cells sorted from PBMCs after approximately 19-hour stimulation, obtained from a patient who received antiretroviral therapy. The receptors stem from an adult man with HIV who was CMV-seropositive. CDR3s include the opening cysteine and the closing phenylalanine or tryptophan. A D gene is named only where the DNA matches it firmly. The listing skips clone size in some rows; elsewhere it reads once, few, many or a size class.

J,size,V,D,DNA,CDR3
TRBJ2-1,once,TRBV19,TRBD2,TGTGCCAGTAGCCTTAGCGGGGGCTACAATGAGCAGTTCTTC,CASSLSGGYNEQFF
TRBJ2-2,few,TRBV10-3,TRBD1,TGTGCCATCAGCCCGGGACAGGGTCATGCCGGGGAGCTGTTTTTT,CAISPGQGHAGELFF
TRBJ2-2,-,TRBV27,TRBD1,TGTGCCAGCAAGGGGGCCAGGGGGCGTAAAACCGGGGAGCTGTTTTTT,CASKGARGRKTGELFF
TRBJ2-4,-,TRBV6-2/TRBV6-3,-,TGTGCCAGCAGTTACGTAGGGGGATCGGCCATTCAGTACTTC,CASSYVGGSAIQYF
TRBJ2-7,many,TRBV6-5,-,TGTGCCAGCAGTTACCAGGGGTACGAGCAGTACTTC,CASSYQGYEQYF
TRBJ2-1,-,TRBV9,TRBD1,TGTGCCAGCAGCCCCCCGGACAGGGGGCAAAATGAGCAGTTCTTC,CASSPPDRGQNEQFF
TRBJ2-7,-,TRBV5-1,TRBD2,TGCGCCAGCAGCTTGGACGCTAGCGGGGTCTTCGAGCAGTACTTC,CASSLDASGVFEQYF
TRBJ1-1,-,TRBV5-1,-,TGCGCCAGCAGCTTGTTAACGGGAGGGACTGAAGCTTTCTTT,CASSLLTGGTEAFF
TRBJ2-6,-,TRBV19,-,TGTGCCAGTAGTATAGGACCCTACTCTGGGGCCAACGTCCTGACTTTC,CASSIGPYSGANVLTF
TRBJ1-2,-,TRBV9,TRBD1,TGTGCCAGCAGCCCACAGGGGACAGGGGTTGGCTACACCTTC,CASSPQGTGVGYTF
TRBJ2-5,-,TRBV6-5,-,TGTGCCAGCACCCGACAGGAGCAAGAGACCCAGTACTTC,CASTRQEQETQYF
TRBJ2-2,-,TRBV6-2/TRBV6-3,-,TGTGCCAGCAGCCCACGCGGGAACAGCGGGGAGCTGTTTTTT,CASSPRGNSGELFF
TRBJ1-5,-,TRBV2,TRBD1,TGTGCCAGCAGTGATGCCTTTACAGGGGGCGCGGGGCAGCCCCAGCATTTT,CASSDAFTGGAGQPQHF
TRBJ1-2,-,TRBV7-8,-,TGTGCCAGCAGCTTCAACCCCACCAACTATGGCTACACCTTC,CASSFNPTNYGYTF